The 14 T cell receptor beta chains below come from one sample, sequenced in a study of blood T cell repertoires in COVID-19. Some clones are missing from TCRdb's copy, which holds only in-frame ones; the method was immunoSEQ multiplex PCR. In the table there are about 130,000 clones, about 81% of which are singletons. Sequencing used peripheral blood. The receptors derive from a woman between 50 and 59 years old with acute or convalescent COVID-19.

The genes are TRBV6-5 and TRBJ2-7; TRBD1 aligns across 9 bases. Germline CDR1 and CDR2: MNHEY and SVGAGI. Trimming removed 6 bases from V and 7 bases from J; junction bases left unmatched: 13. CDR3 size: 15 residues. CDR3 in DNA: TGTGCCAGCAGACACCCGGGACAGGGAAGAAATGAGCAGTACTTC. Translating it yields CASRHPGQGRNEQYF.

This chain's CDR3 is CASSAGGWEQYNTEAFF. The DNA for the CDR3 is TGTGCCAGCAGTGCGGGGGGTTGGGAACAGTATAACACTGAAGCTTTCTTT. V is TRBV6-1 and J is TRBJ1-1, with D possibly matching TRBD1 (5 bases). CDR1 MNHNS and CDR2 SASEGT come from the germline V gene. The CDR3 length is 17 residues. The V gene lost 4 bases and the J gene lost 2 bases, with 20 bases spanning the gap.

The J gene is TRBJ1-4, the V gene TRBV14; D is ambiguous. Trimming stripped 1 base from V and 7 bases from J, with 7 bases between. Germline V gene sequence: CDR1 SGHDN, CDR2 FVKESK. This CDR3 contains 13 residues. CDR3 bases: TGTGCCAGCAGCCAAGTAGGGAGTGAAAAACTGTTTTTT. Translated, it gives CASSQVGSEKLFF.

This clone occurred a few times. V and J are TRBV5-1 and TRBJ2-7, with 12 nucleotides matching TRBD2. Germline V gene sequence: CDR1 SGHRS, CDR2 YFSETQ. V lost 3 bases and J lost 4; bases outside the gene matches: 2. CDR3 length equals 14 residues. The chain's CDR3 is CASSSTSGSYEQYF. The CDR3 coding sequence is TGCGCCAGCAGCTCGACTAGCGGGAGTTACGAGCAGTACTTC.

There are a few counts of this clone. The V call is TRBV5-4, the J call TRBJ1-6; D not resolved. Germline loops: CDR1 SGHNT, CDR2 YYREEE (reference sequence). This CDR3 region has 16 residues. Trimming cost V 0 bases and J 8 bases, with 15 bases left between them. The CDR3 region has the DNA TGTGCCAGCAGCTTGGGCGCCGCCAGCGATTATTCACCCCTCCACTTT. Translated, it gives CASSLGAASDYSPLHF. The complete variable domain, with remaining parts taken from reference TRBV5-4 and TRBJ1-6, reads ETGVTQSPTHLIKTRGQQVTLRCSSQSGHNTVSWYQQALGQGPQFIFQYYREEENGRGNFPPRFSGLQFPNYSSELNVNALELDDSALYLCASSLGAASDYSPLHFGNGTRLTVT.

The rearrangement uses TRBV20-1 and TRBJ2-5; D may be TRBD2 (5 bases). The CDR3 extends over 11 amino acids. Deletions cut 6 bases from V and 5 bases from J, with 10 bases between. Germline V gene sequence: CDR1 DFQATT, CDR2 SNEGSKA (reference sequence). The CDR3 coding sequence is TGCAGTGCCGGGGTTCAGGAGACCCAGTACTTC. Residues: CSAGVQETQYF.

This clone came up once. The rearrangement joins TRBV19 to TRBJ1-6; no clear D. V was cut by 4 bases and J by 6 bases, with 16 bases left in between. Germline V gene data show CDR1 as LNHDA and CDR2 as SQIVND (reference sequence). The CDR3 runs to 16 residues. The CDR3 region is CASSTSYRLANSPLHF. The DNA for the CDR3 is TGTGCCAGTAGTACCTCGTACCGCCTGGCTAATTCACCCCTCCACTTT.

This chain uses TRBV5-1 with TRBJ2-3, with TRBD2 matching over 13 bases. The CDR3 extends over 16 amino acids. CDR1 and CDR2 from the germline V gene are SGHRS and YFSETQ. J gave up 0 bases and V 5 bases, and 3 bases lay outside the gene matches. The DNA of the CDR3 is TGCGCCAGCAGAAAGGGACTAGCGGGAAGCACAGATACGCAGTATTTT. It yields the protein CASRKGLAGSTDTQYF.

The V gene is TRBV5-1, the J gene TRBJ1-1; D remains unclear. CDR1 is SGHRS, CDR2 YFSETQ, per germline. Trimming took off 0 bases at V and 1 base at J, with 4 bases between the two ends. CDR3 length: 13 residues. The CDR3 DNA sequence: TGCGCCAGCAGCTTGGAACAGAACACTGAAGCTTTCTTT. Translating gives CASSLEQNTEAFF. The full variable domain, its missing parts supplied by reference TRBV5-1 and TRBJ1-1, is KAGVTQTPRYLIKTRGQQVTLSCSPISGHRSVSWYQQTPGQGLQFLFEYFSETQRNKGNFPGRFSGRQFSNSRSEMNVSTLELGDSALYLCASSLEQNTEAFFGQGTRLTVV.

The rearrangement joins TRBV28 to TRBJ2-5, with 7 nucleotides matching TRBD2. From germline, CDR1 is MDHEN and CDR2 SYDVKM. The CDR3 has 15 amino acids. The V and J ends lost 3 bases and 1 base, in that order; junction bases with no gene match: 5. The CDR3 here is CASSLASGGQETQYF. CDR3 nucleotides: TGTGCCAGCAGTTTGGCTAGCGGTGGCCAAGAGACCCAGTACTTC.

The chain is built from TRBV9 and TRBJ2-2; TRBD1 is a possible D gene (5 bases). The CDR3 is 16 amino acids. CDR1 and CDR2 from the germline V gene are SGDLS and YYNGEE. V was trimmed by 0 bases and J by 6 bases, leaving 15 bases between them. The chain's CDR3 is CASSVAWLGAAGELFF. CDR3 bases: TGTGCCAGCAGCGTAGCCTGGCTAGGGGCTGCCGGGGAGCTGTTTTTT.

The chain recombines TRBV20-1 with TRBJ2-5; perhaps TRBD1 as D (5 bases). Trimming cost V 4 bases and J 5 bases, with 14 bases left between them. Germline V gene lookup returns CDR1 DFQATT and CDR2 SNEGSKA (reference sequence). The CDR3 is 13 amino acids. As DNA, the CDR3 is TGCAGTGCTACTGAGATGGGGCGGGAGACCCAGTACTTC. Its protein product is CSATEMGRETQYF.

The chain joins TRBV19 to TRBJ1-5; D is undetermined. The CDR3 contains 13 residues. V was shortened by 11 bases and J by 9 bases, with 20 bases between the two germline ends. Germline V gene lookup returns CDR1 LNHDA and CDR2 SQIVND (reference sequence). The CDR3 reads CASNPQTGTPQHF. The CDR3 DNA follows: TGTGCCTCTAACCCCCAAACGGGAACGCCCCAGCATTTT.

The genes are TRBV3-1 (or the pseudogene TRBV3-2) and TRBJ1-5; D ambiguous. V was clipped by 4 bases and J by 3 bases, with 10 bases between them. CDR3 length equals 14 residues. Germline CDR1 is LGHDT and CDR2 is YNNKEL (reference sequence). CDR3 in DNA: TGTGCCAGCAGCCTCCCGGGTCCCAATCAGCCCCAGCATTTT. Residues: CASSLPGPNQPQHF.